Listed below are T cell receptor beta chains from one sample, sequenced in a study of blood T cell repertoires in COVID-19. Profiled with immunoSEQ multiplex PCR; TCRdb holds only in-frame clones, not every one. This table holds some 250,000 clones, more than 75% found once. The sample was peripheral blood. These receptors were taken from a woman in her thirties or forties who had recovered from COVID-19. CDR3s include the opening cysteine and the closing phenylalanine or tryptophan.

cdr3_aa: CASSTRLADTDTQYF; v_call: TRBV27; j_call: TRBJ2-3
cdr3_aa: CASSPAEGRTWETQYF; v_call: TRBV6-2/TRBV6-3; j_call: TRBJ2-5
cdr3_aa: CASSPGRGPYGYTF; v_call: TRBV18; j_call: TRBJ1-2
cdr3_aa: CSVEDRVGNTIYF; v_call: TRBV29-1; j_call: TRBJ1-3
cdr3_aa: CASSNRPGIEQFF; v_call: TRBV6-5; j_call: TRBJ2-1
cdr3_aa: CASSPGGGPFNEQFF; v_call: TRBV2; j_call: TRBJ2-1
cdr3_aa: CASSPSGHSGYGYTF; v_call: TRBV7-9; j_call: TRBJ1-2
cdr3_aa: CAIGRQGNTEAFF; v_call: TRBV10-3; j_call: TRBJ1-1
cdr3_aa: CASSLLAYTEAFF; v_call: TRBV5-1; j_call: TRBJ1-1
cdr3_aa: CASSQGQGSYGYTF; v_call: TRBV4-3; j_call: TRBJ1-2
cdr3_aa: CASSPVRNTEAFF; v_call: TRBV19; j_call: TRBJ1-1
cdr3_aa: CASSSIQGNQPQHF; v_call: TRBV6-2/TRBV6-3; j_call: TRBJ1-5
cdr3_aa: CASGNRDRKSYEQYF; v_call: TRBV5-1; j_call: TRBJ2-7
cdr3_aa: CASSLVGSGVPYEQYF; v_call: TRBV7-2; j_call: TRBJ2-7
cdr3_aa: CASSPRQVQETQYF; v_call: TRBV18; j_call: TRBJ2-5
cdr3_aa: CATSVTSGYEQYF; v_call: TRBV15; j_call: TRBJ2-7
cdr3_aa: CASSVGLNYGYTF; v_call: TRBV9; j_call: TRBJ1-2
cdr3_aa: CASSVNRGLNTDTQYF; v_call: TRBV25-1; j_call: TRBJ2-3
cdr3_aa: CASSYSEGALRAFF; v_call: TRBV6-6; j_call: TRBJ1-1
cdr3_aa: CASSEAGYTF; v_call: TRBV2; j_call: TRBJ1-2
cdr3_aa: CASSQGGPGNTIYF; v_call: TRBV5-6; j_call: TRBJ1-3
cdr3_aa: CASSQDREARVGGYTF; v_call: TRBV4-3; j_call: TRBJ1-2
cdr3_aa: CASSIAGAFYEQYF; v_call: TRBV18; j_call: TRBJ2-7
cdr3_aa: CASSPRGTSGKETQYF; v_call: TRBV18; j_call: TRBJ2-5
cdr3_aa: CASSSQGTIEQYF; v_call: TRBV27; j_call: TRBJ2-7
cdr3_aa: CASSPGGARTGELFF; v_call: TRBV6-5; j_call: TRBJ2-2
cdr3_aa: CSVVLREETQYF; v_call: TRBV29-1; j_call: TRBJ2-5
cdr3_aa: CASSLGTGPYNEQFF; v_call: TRBV7-2; j_call: TRBJ2-1
cdr3_aa: CATSSDGGLADYNEQFF; v_call: TRBV15; j_call: TRBJ2-1
cdr3_aa: CASSPRGLSEKLFF; v_call: TRBV6-5; j_call: TRBJ1-4
cdr3_aa: CASSLAPQGPVGFETQYF; v_call: TRBV11-3; j_call: TRBJ2-5
cdr3_aa: CATSSLGGGAGEAFF; v_call: TRBV15; j_call: TRBJ1-1
cdr3_aa: CASYRDSNYGYTF; v_call: TRBV18; j_call: TRBJ1-2
cdr3_aa: CATSDFRTGRYGEQFF; v_call: TRBV24-1; j_call: TRBJ2-1
cdr3_aa: CASSRGSGANVLTF; v_call: TRBV18; j_call: TRBJ2-6
cdr3_aa: CASSGILAAPTDTQYF; v_call: TRBV9; j_call: TRBJ2-3
cdr3_aa: CASSPRAGGTGELFF; v_call: TRBV27; j_call: TRBJ2-2
cdr3_aa: CASSQELAVYNEQFF; v_call: TRBV4-3; j_call: TRBJ2-1
cdr3_aa: CASTTGTQETQYF; v_call: TRBV5-6; j_call: TRBJ2-5
cdr3_aa: CASSQVPWRGQGDTQYF; v_call: TRBV4-3; j_call: TRBJ2-3
cdr3_aa: CASSIVPANTGELFF; v_call: TRBV19; j_call: TRBJ2-2
cdr3_aa: CASSKGQLNTEAFF; v_call: TRBV9; j_call: TRBJ1-1